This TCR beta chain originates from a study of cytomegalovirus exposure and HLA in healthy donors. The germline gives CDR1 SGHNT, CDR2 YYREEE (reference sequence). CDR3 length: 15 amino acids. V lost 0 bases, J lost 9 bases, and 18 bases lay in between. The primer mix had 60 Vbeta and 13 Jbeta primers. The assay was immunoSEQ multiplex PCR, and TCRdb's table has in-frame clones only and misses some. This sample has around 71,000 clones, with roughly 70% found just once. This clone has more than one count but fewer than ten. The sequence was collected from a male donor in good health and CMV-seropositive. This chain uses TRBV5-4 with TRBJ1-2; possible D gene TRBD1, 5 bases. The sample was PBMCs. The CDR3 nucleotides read TGTGCCAGCAGCTTGGTTGAAGGGGTGGCGATGAGCTACACCTTC. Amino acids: CASSLVEGVAMSYTF.